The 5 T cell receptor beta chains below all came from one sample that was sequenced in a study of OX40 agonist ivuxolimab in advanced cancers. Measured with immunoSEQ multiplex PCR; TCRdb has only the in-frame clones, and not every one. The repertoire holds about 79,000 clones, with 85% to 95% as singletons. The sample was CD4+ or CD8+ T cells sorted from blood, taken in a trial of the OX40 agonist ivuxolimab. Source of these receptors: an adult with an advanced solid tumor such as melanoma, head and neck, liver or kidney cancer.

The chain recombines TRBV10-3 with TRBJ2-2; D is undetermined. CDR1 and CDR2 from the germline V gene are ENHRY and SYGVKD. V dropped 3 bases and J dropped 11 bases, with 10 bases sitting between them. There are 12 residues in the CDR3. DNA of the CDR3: TGTGCCATCAGTGATTCGGGCGGTGAGCTGTTTTTT. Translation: CAISDSGGELFF.

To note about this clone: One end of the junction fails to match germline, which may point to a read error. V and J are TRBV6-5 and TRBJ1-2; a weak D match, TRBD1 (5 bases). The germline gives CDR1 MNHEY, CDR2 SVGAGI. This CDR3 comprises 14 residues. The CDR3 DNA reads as TGTGCCAGCAGTGACTCCGCGGGACACTATGGCTACACCTTC. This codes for CASSDSAGHYGYTF.

CDR3 loop: CASSLSTGWLQPQHF. DNA of the CDR3: TGTGCCAGCAGCTTATCGACAGGATGGTTACAGCCCCAGCATTTT. The V and J genes are TRBV7-8 and TRBJ1-5, with a weak D call TRBD1 (6 bases). Germline-derived CDR1 and CDR2 are SGHVS and FQNEAQ. This CDR3 is 15 amino acids long. V dropped 2 bases and J dropped 7 bases, with 15 bases sitting between them.

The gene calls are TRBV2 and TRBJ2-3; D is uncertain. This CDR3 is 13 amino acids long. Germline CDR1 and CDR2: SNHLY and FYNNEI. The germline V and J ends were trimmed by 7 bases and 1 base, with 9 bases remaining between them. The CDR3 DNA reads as TGTGCCAGCACAAAGGAAGGCACAGATACGCAGTATTTT. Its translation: CASTKEGTDTQYF.

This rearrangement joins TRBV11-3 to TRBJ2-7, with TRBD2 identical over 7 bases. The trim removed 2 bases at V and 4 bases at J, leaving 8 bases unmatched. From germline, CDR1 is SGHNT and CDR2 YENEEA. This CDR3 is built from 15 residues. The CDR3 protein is CASSLTGGGGYEQYF. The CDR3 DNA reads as TGTGCCAGCAGCTTAACGGGCGGCGGGGGTTACGAGCAGTACTTC.